This note documents a single T cell receptor (beta chain) sequence. Its antigen remains unknown. The sample belongs to a study of shared clonotypes between healthy human individuals. Study results and caveats: A handful of donors held approximately 4.5% of naive CD4 clonotypes in common. Non-shared clonotypes had lower generation probabilities than clonotypes shared by all four sorted-subset donors.

The germline V gene encodes CDR1 LGHNA and CDR2 YSLEER. There are 15 residues in the CDR3. V dropped 0 bases and J dropped 2 bases, with 5 bases sitting between them. Generated by immunoSEQ multiplex PCR, the TCRdb table keeps only in-frame clones and is missing some. The sample consists of just over 2,000,000 clones, 90% to 95% of them appearing once. This sequence originates from a man aged 18 to 30 in good health. The chain couples TRBV4-3 to TRBJ2-6; D gene ambiguous. The sequencing sample was made of naive CD4+ T cells sorted from blood. Subset noted: CD45RA+ positively selected. The CDR3 loop is CASSQDLPGANVLTF. Written as DNA, the CDR3 is TGCGCCAGCAGCCAAGATCTACCTGGGGCCAACGTCCTGACTTTC.